This TCR beta chain was sequenced during a study of CXCR3-negative and CXCR3-positive naive CD8 T cells. Whole-study findings and limits: PBMCs showed partially decreased CXCR3 expression after cryopreservation, and most assays used fresh PBMCs. Whereas memory cells differed, naive CXCR3-negative and CXCR3-positive cells shared similar TRBV-TRBJ usage. The TRB CDR3s that CXCR3-positive naive cells carried were more hydrophobic than those of CXCR3-negative naive cells. The study found comparably high diversity in both naive subsets and much lower diversity in memory CD8+ cells.

The CDR3 length is 21 residues. Via 5' RACE with UMI labels, TRB cDNA libraries were prepared. Each CDR3 protein gets one entry in TCRdb, which reprocessed the 5' RACE reads and gives no DNA. The record lists fewer than 90,000 distinct CDR3 sequences, of which the ten most abundant hold 0.53%. Cells that were CD45RO-CCR7+CD27+CD95- constituted naive CD8+ T cells. Note on this clonotype: The antigen remains undetermined.

The source material was naive CXCR3+ CD8+ T cells from blood. Indicated subset: CD45RO-CCR7+CD27+CD95- naive CD8+ T cells expressing CXCR3 (TNR3+). This TCR came from a human donor in good health. Some clones in this sample may be carry-over from other donors' samples. V and J are TRBV12-3 or TRBV12-4 and TRBJ2-2; TCRdb's D call of TRBD2 is untestable without DNA. CDR3 protein: CASILRLRDGTKGLNTGELFF.